Following are 18 T cell receptor beta chains from one sample sequenced in a study of shared clonotypes between healthy human individuals (dated by TCRdb to about 2020). Receptors were amplified or captured by the immunoSEQ multiplex PCR assay. TCRdb mirrors the immuneACCESS table, restricted to in-frame sequences. Some clones are absent from its copies; in checked studies, under half trace to an unresolved V gene, and the reason for the others is unknown. In all, the sample holds about 1.5 million clones, and roughly 96% of those were seen once. The top ten hold more than 0.9% of the sample. Sequencing input: naive CD4+ T cells sorted from blood. Explained via the paper, the cell subset or site label denotes: CD45RA+ positively selected. These receptors came from a man aged 30 to 45 in good health.

This chain connects TRBV4-2 to TRBJ2-2, with unresolved D. Trimming pared 4 bases from V and 0 bases from J, leaving 9 bases between. Germline assignment: CDR1 LGHNA and CDR2 YNFKEQ. The CDR3 length is 15 residues. CDR3 sequence: CASSLERPNTGELFF. The CDR3 DNA follows: TGTGCCAGCAGCCTTGAGAGACCGAACACCGGGGAGCTGTTTTTT.

The rearrangement links TRBV5-1 to TRBJ2-1; 11 bases map to TRBD2. V trimming: 4 bases; J trimming: 8 bases; junction bases outside the gene matches: 11. There are 16 residues in the CDR3. The germline gives CDR1 SGHRS, CDR2 YFSETQ. The CDR3 reads CASSLSTSGIIYEQFF. The CDR3 bases are TGCGCCAGCAGCCTATCGACTAGCGGGATAATCTATGAGCAGTTCTTC.

The V call is TRBV19, the J call TRBJ2-2; D unresolved. The V end was cut by 1 base, the J end by 0 bases, with 12 bases between. Germline values: CDR1 LNHDA, CDR2 SQIVND (reference sequence). This CDR3 contains 17 residues. The CDR3 bases are TGTGCCAGTAGTATAGGTCGTCAATACGCGAACACCGGGGAGCTGTTTTTT. Protein product: CASSIGRQYANTGELFF.

The gene calls are TRBV5-6 and TRBJ2-7; 9 bases are a match to TRBD1. Germline values: CDR1 SGHDT, CDR2 YYEEEE. V lost 2 bases to trimming and J lost 2 bases; unmatched junction nucleotides: 8. The CDR3 consists of 16 residues. The CDR3 here is CASSFRTGAYPYEQYF. In DNA form, the CDR3 reads TGTGCCAGCAGCTTTAGGACAGGGGCCTACCCCTACGAGCAGTACTTC.

To note about this clone: The sample carries other DNA sequences with the same CDR3. J is TRBJ2-7 and V is TRBV2; 8 bases align to TRBD2. The J segment lost 4 bases and the V segment lost 6 bases, leaving 2 bases of the junction unmatched. From germline, CDR1 is SNHLY and CDR2 FYNNEI. This CDR3 contains 12 residues. The CDR3 loop is CASSPSGYEQYF. The CDR3 nucleotides are TGTGCCAGCAGCCCTAGCGGGTACGAGCAGTACTTC.

This sequence joins TRBV6-1 and TRBJ1-1; unclear D gene. The CDR3 spans 13 residues. The germline V and J ends were trimmed by 4 bases and 0 bases, with 6 bases remaining between them. Germline CDR1 and CDR2: MNHNS and SASEGT. The CDR3 nucleotides are TGTGCCAGCAGTGTAAGGGTGAACACTGAAGCTTTCTTT. Its translation is CASSVRVNTEAFF.

V is TRBV7-2 and J is TRBJ2-2, with TRBD2 identical over 8 bases. The trim removed 1 base at V and 2 bases at J, leaving 6 bases unmatched. The CDR3 is 17 amino acids. The germline gives CDR1 SGHTA, CDR2 FQGNSA. CDR3 amino acids: CASSLVGRAGNTGELFF. DNA for the CDR3: TGTGCCAGCAGCTTAGTCGGGAGGGCTGGAAACACCGGGGAGCTGTTTTTT.

The sample holds a few counts of this clone. The sample contains more than one DNA sequence encoding this CDR3. This chain connects TRBV7-9 to TRBJ2-3; unclear D gene. CDR1 and CDR2 from the germline V gene are SEHNR and FQNEAQ (reference sequence). The CDR3 is made up of 11 amino acids. V was cut by 5 bases and J by 2 bases, with 2 bases left in between. The CDR3 bases are TGTGCCAGCAGCCCCACAGATACGCAGTATTTT. It translates to CASSPTDTQYF.

This clone has just one count. The rearrangement links TRBV30 to TRBJ1-1; unclear D gene. The CDR3 loop spans 11 amino acids. CDR1 and CDR2 from the germline V gene are GTSNPN and SVGIG (reference sequence). Trimming removed 5 bases from V and 3 bases from J, with 7 bases in between. CDR3 sequence (DNA): TGTGCCTGGTCGGTTGACACTGAAGCTTTCTTT. It encodes CAWSVDTEAFF.

The chain carries TRBV19 and TRBJ1-5, with 7 positions matching TRBD1. CDR1 is LNHDA and CDR2 is SQIVND in the germline V gene (reference sequence). Losses at the gene ends were 8 bases for V and 2 bases for J; bases not matched to a gene: 9. The CDR3 runs 15 residues. The CDR3 reads CASRTGGHRNQPQHF. DNA of the CDR3: TGTGCCAGTCGGACAGGAGGCCATCGCAATCAGCCCCAGCATTTT.

This chain uses TRBV5-1 with TRBJ1-2, with 9 bases identical to TRBD1. This CDR3 comprises 13 residues. V gave up 2 bases and J gave up 8 bases; unmatched junction bases: 4. Germline V gene lookup returns CDR1 SGHRS and CDR2 YFSETQ. The CDR3 here is CASSLTGGLGYTF. The CDR3, as DNA: TGCGCCAGCAGCTTAACAGGGGGCTTGGGCTACACCTTC.

V usage is TRBV7-8 and J usage is TRBJ2-2; D could derive from TRBD1 or TRBD2 (6 bases each). The V and J ends lost 1 base and 4 bases respectively, with 13 bases between them. CDR1 and CDR2 (germline): SGHVS, FQNEAQ. The CDR3 is made up of 16 amino acids. The CDR3 DNA reads as TGTGCCAGCAGCTTAGGAGGGGGGTCCCCCACCGGGGAGCTGTTTTTT. Its translation is CASSLGGGSPTGELFF.

This chain uses TRBV7-8 with TRBJ1-5, with D maybe TRBD1 (6 bases). Germline-derived CDR1 and CDR2 are SGHVS and FQNEAQ. The CDR3 loop spans 17 amino acids. V lost 5 bases and J 0 bases, leaving 17 bases between the germline ends. As DNA, the CDR3 is TGTGCCAGCAGCCTATCACGGACAGCATATAGCAATCAGCCCCAGCATTTT. It translates to CASSLSRTAYSNQPQHF.

The chain combines TRBV5-1 with TRBJ2-5, with 7 nucleotides matching TRBD1. The length of the CDR3 is 13 residues. The ends lost 7 bases at V and 3 bases at J; junction bases unmatched: 6. The germline gives CDR1 SGHRS, CDR2 YFSETQ. The CDR3 is CASAGQAKETQYF. The CDR3 DNA reads TGCGCCAGCGCCGGACAGGCCAAAGAGACCCAGTACTTC.

This chain links TRBV28 with TRBJ1-1; D not resolved. Trimming took off 5 bases at V and 10 bases at J, with 11 bases between the two ends. This CDR3 has 11 residues. The germline gives CDR1 MDHEN, CDR2 SYDVKM. The CDR3 spells CASSHTYLAFF. In nucleotides, the CDR3 is TGTGCCAGCAGTCACACCTATCTAGCTTTCTTT.

The chain uses TRBV6-1 and TRBJ2-1; 8 positions match TRBD2. J lost 8 bases, V lost 3 bases, and 9 bases had no gene match. The CDR3 contains 15 residues. CDR1 and CDR2 from the germline V gene are MNHNS and SASEGT. CDR3 bases: TGTGCCAGCAGTGAGCCGGGACTAGTTCGCCATGAGCAGTTCTTC. Translating gives CASSEPGLVRHEQFF.

Notes on this clone: The same CDR3 is also encoded by other DNA sequences in this sample. V usage is TRBV20-1 and J usage is TRBJ2-7; D call uncertain. This CDR3 region has 11 residues. V was trimmed by 1 base and J by 6 bases, leaving 7 bases between them. CDR1 is DFQATT, CDR2 SNEGSKA, per germline (reference sequence). CDR3 bases: TGCAGTGCTAGAGTAATTCGCGAGCAGTACTTC. Protein: CSARVIREQYF.

The genes are TRBV7-2 and TRBJ1-3; 12 nucleotides align to TRBD1. This CDR3 is built from 22 residues. Germline lookup yields CDR1 SGHTA and CDR2 FQGNSA. V shed 0 bases and J 0 bases; nucleotides not matched to a gene: 15. CDR3 in amino acids: CASSLARALGQGASTSGNTIYF. The CDR3 DNA reads TGTGCCAGCAGCTTAGCCAGGGCCTTGGGACAGGGGGCTTCAACCTCTGGAAACACCATATATTTT.